The clone carrying this T cell receptor (beta chain) showed up just a few times. Its target is unknown. The PCR used 60 Vbeta and 13 Jbeta primers. Method: immunoSEQ multiplex PCR; TCRdb's copy keeps in-frame clones and lacks some. The profile covers approximately 110,000 clones, with approximately 80% appearing a single time and 3.6% taken by the ten largest. This specimen belongs to a study of cytomegalovirus exposure and HLA in healthy donors. Study observations and caveats: In a later analysis, V- and J-gene trimming of beta chains associated with a DCLRE1C missense variant, replicated independently.

This CDR3 region has 14 residues. Trimming took off 4 bases at V and 6 bases at J, with 16 bases between the two ends. CDR1 is SGHDT and CDR2 is YYEEEE in the germline V gene. The rearrangement uses TRBV5-6 and TRBJ1-2, with D unresolved. Material for sequencing was PBMCs. The source is a man aged 35 to 55 in good health and CMV-seronegative. The CDR3 coding sequence is TGTGCCAGCAGCCTCTCACCTAACTCCCATGGCTACACCTTC. Translated: CASSLSPNSHGYTF.